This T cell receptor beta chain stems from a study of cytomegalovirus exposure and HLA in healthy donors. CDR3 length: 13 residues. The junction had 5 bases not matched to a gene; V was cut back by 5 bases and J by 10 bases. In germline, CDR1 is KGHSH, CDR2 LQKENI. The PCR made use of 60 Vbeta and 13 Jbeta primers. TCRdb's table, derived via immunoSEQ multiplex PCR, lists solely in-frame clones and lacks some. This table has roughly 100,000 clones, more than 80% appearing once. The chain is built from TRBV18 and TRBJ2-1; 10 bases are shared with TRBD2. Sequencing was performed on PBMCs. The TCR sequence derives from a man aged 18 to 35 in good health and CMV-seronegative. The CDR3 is CASSESSGREQFF. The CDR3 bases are TGTGCCAGCTCAGAAAGTAGCGGGAGGGAGCAGTTCTTC. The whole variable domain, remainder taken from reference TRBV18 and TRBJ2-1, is NAGVMQNPRHLVRRRGQEARLRCSPMKGHSHVYWYRQLPEEGLKFMVYLQKENIIDESGMPKERFSAEFPKEGPSILRIQQVVRGDSAAYFCASSESSGREQFFGPGTRLTVL.